This T cell receptor (beta chain) was sequenced during a study of sequential checkpoint blockade in melanoma. Looking at the study overall: DNA from over 80 pretreatment tumor samples underwent TCRβ immunosequencing. After nivolumab or ipilimumab alone, some 20 patients had week-13 rebiopsies. General study results and limits: T-cell fraction and clonality followed PD-L1 and CD8+ counts, not mutational load.

The CDR3 is made up of 14 amino acids. The ends were cut back, 4 bases at V and 6 bases at J, with 14 bases in the middle. Germline CDR1 reads SGHNT; CDR2 reads YENEEA. Indicated treatment: randomized to nivolumab then ipilimumab (arm A) or the reverse (arm B). A note on this clone: The antigen is undetermined.

Libraries were prepared by immunoSEQ multiplex PCR; TCRdb keeps only in-frame clonotypes and omits some of them. The repertoire holds 20,000 to 25,000 clones, with 27% as singletons. The sample was tumor tissue (inferred from file names), taken from a patient given nivolumab and ipilimumab in sequence. This receptor was identified in a human donor with melanoma. The rearrangement uses TRBV11-3 and TRBJ2-3, with D tentatively TRBD2 (5 bases). CDR3 DNA: TGTGCCAGCAGCTCAATGGGAGCGATGGATACGCAGTATTTT. It yields the protein CASSSMGAMDTQYF.